Listed below are T cell receptor beta chains from one sample, sequenced in a study of T-cell memory formation after mild COVID-19. TCRdb independently ran MiXCR on the 5' RACE reads; one entry per CDR3 protein. The sample yields 25,000 to 30,000 distinct CDR3 sequences, approximately 16% seen once. The source material was PBMCs or a T cell subset sorted from them (not recorded which). The receptors here all came from an adult who had mild COVID-19 (a few samples of this study predate the infection). Cell type and time point are not known. CDR3s include the opening cysteine and the closing phenylalanine or tryptophan. Fields, in order: D gene, J gene, V gene, CDR3 protein. The D gene is left open where the match is weak.

-,TRBJ2-7,TRBV5-1,CASSGLGDYEQYF
TRBD1,TRBJ2-5,TRBV12-3/TRBV12-4,CASSLALNRGVQETQYF
-,TRBJ2-1,TRBV7-3,CASSSKPYSGGYNEQFF
-,TRBJ1-5,TRBV5-1,CASRKTGDSNQPQHF
-,TRBJ1-2,TRBV27,CASSPSRGTGYTF
-,TRBJ2-7,TRBV24-1,CATSDYRVSYEQYF
TRBD1,TRBJ2-1,TRBV29-1,CSVEQRTGALNEQFF
-,TRBJ1-2,TRBV20-1,CSARVGYGYTF
TRBD1,TRBJ1-2,TRBV6-1,CASSADLGTGERGYTF
-,TRBJ2-7,TRBV7-2,CASSRTSYEQYF
-,TRBJ2-6,TRBV6-2/TRBV6-3,CASSRQHRTASGANVLTF
-,TRBJ1-5,TRBV19,CASSIGKGMRPYSNQPQHF
TRBD1,TRBJ1-1,TRBV7-6,CASSLDRGRTMNTEAFF
-,TRBJ2-3,TRBV7-3,CASSFLGLDTQYF
TRBD2,TRBJ2-1,TRBV13,CASSLRAGGYNEQFF
TRBD1,TRBJ2-3,TRBV12-3/TRBV12-4,CASRWDRGSGDTQYF
-,TRBJ1-1,TRBV30,CAWSEEGGGPEAFF
-,TRBJ1-6,TRBV7-3,CASSLFQGKGSPLHF
TRBD1,TRBJ1-2,TRBV25-1,CASNPGGEGYTF
TRBD1,TRBJ1-1,TRBV3-1,CASSQGTGGPEAFF
TRBD1,TRBJ1-5,TRBV12-3/TRBV12-4,CASSLGQGGQPQHF
TRBD1,TRBJ2-7,TRBV30,CASSRGTGALGYEQYF
-,TRBJ2-1,TRBV18,CASSPRDTSYNEQFF
-,TRBJ1-1,TRBV5-1,CASTIDRNTEAFF
-,TRBJ2-1,TRBV20-1,CSAHELLAEKYNEQFF
-,TRBJ2-7,TRBV3-1,CASSLSILYEQYF
TRBD1,TRBJ1-4,TRBV12-3/TRBV12-4,CASRIWGQRNEKLFF
TRBD1,TRBJ2-6,TRBV5-1,CASARTGGISGANVLTF
-,TRBJ1-5,TRBV3-1,CASSPRYNQPQHF
TRBD2,TRBJ2-7,TRBV7-7,CASSFLRTSGNYEQYF
-,TRBJ1-5,TRBV7-7,CASSLGSFSGNVPLHSNQPQHF
-,TRBJ2-3,TRBV5-4,CASSLASDTQYF
-,TRBJ1-2,TRBV14,CASNPSGSYGYTF
TRBD2,TRBJ2-7,TRBV4-3,CASSQDQVRAGNEQYF
-,TRBJ1-2,TRBV12-3/TRBV12-4,CASSPSRVYGYTF
TRBD1,TRBJ2-7,TRBV10-3,CATGGQDVYEQYF
TRBD1,TRBJ2-1,TRBV18,CASSPSLYRQGNNEQFF
-,TRBJ2-6,TRBV7-6,CASSLMGGSGANVLTF
-,TRBJ1-1,TRBV18,CASSPSTVGTEAFF
-,TRBJ1-3,TRBV7-9,CASSASTGSGNTIYF
-,TRBJ2-6,TRBV6-5,CASSLTGPGANVLTF
TRBD1,TRBJ1-1,TRBV12-3/TRBV12-4,CASSPGQGGAFF
-,TRBJ1-2,TRBV6-1,CASSRGKYGYTF
-,TRBJ1-3,TRBV7-3,CASSSGPSISGNTIYF
-,TRBJ2-3,TRBV3-1,CASRAVRGNTDTQYF
TRBD1,TRBJ2-7,TRBV7-8,CASSPGTGGRYEQYF
TRBD2,TRBJ2-1,TRBV11-1,CASSQTSDDEQFF
-,TRBJ1-3,TRBV29-1,CSGELGNTIYF
TRBD1,TRBJ1-1,TRBV4-3,CASSQRQGDEAFF
-,TRBJ2-7,TRBV4-2,CASSHDPGSYEQYF
-,TRBJ1-2,TRBV12-3/TRBV12-4,CASSLLTGSYYGYTF
TRBD1,TRBJ2-7,TRBV3-1,CASSLTTGIYEQYF
-,TRBJ2-7,TRBV3-1,CASSQTVTYEQYF